These 25 T cell receptor beta chains share one sample of origin, sequenced in a study of T cells in Graves' hyperthyroidism and ophthalmopathy. TCR beta CDR3 regions were amplified from RNA transcripts. Using the HTBI primer set, a first-round RT-PCR was run on the TCR CDR3. TCRdb used MiXCR to reprocess the multiplex PCR reads, holding one entry per CDR3 protein. The table records about 640,000 distinct CDR3 sequences, around 21% of them present only once. Sample: blood. All receptors come from a man in his thirties or forties with Graves' ophthalmopathy.

The table lists this clonotype with many counts. This sequence joins TRBV2 and TRBJ2-1; D perhaps matches TRBD2 (5 bases). The CDR3 consists of 12 residues. Germline V gene sequence: CDR1 SNHLY, CDR2 FYNNEI. The ends were cut back, 4 bases at V and 5 bases at J, with 6 bases in the middle. The CDR3 region is CASSGGDNEQFF. The CDR3 bases are TGTGCCAGCAGTGGGGGAGACAATGAGCAGTTCTTC. Looking up the rest from reference TRBV2 and TRBJ2-1 gives the full variable domain: EPEVTQTPSHQVTQMGQEVILRCVPISNHLYFYWYRQILGQKVEFLVSFYNNEISEKSEIFDDQFSVERPDGSNFTLKIRSTKLEDSAMYFCASSGGDNEQFFGPGTRLTVL.

The chain couples TRBV20-1 to TRBJ2-5; TRBD1 is a possible D gene (6 bases). The CDR3 consists of 16 residues. Looked up from germline, CDR1 is DFQATT and CDR2 is SNEGSKA (reference sequence). Trimming pared 6 bases from V and 5 bases from J, leaving 25 bases between. The CDR3 sequence is CSAPTRGKRNRETQYF. CDR3 DNA: TGCAGTGCCCCGACAAGGGGGAAACGTAACAGGGAGACCCAGTACTTC.

This clonotype has a handful of counts. The chain couples TRBV29-1 to TRBJ2-1; D is perhaps TRBD1 or TRBD2 (5 bases each). The V and J ends lost 6 bases and 0 bases respectively, with 12 bases between them. The CDR3 is 14 amino acids. The germline gives CDR1 SQVTM, CDR2 ANQGSEA. The CDR3 DNA sequence: TGCAGCGTCCGGGACCCCAGCTCCTACAATGAGCAGTTCTTC. Translation: CSVRDPSSYNEQFF.

The V gene is TRBV12-3 or TRBV12-4, the J gene TRBJ1-5, with 7 bases aligning to TRBD1. V shed 5 bases, J shed 7 bases, and the junction held 8 bases outside the gene matches. CDR3 length: 14 residues. CDR3 protein: CASSTYLQGQPQHF. CDR3 nucleotides: TGTGCCAGCAGTACTTATTTACAGGGGCAGCCCCAGCATTTT.

The CDR3, as DNA: TGTGCCAGCAGCCGAACTAGCGGGGCCGGGGCCCAGTACTTC. This sequence encodes CASSRTSGAGAQYF. The genes are TRBV7-8 and TRBJ2-5; TRBD2 aligns across 10 bases. Germline values: CDR1 SGHVS, CDR2 FQNEAQ. V was clipped by 5 bases and J by 9 bases; unmatched bases: 9. The CDR3 is 14 residues long. The full variable domain, in which reference TRBV7-8 and TRBJ2-5 provide the parts outside the CDR3, is GAGVSQSPRYKVAKRGQDVALRCDPISGHVSLFWYQQALGQGPEFLTYFQNEAQLDKSGLPSDRFFAERPEGSVSTLKIQRTQQEDSAVYLCASSRTSGAGAQYFGPGTRLLVL.

This clonotype was seen ten or more times. The rearrangement uses TRBV30 and TRBJ1-5, with 8 bases lining up with TRBD1. The germline gives CDR1 GTSNPN, CDR2 SVGIG (reference sequence). This CDR3 comprises 15 residues. The V segment lost 0 bases and the J segment 6 bases; nucleotides outside the gene matches: 7. CDR3 DNA sequence: TGTGCCTGGAGTGTGGGGCAGGGGGCGGCTCAGCCCCAGCATTTT. Protein product: CAWSVGQGAAQPQHF.

This chain uses TRBV28 with TRBJ1-1; D is uncertain. Germline-derived CDR1 and CDR2 are MDHEN and SYDVKM. V was shortened by 8 bases and J by 5 bases, with 12 bases between the two germline ends. This CDR3 has 12 residues. The CDR3 loop reads CASLTGYTEAFF. CDR3 in DNA: TGTGCCAGCCTTACGGGGTATACTGAAGCTTTCTTT. Full variable domain (outside the CDR3, taken from reference TRBV28 and TRBJ1-1): DVKVTQSSRYLVKRTGEKVFLECVQDMDHENMFWYRQDPGLGLRLIYFSYDVKMKEKGDIPEGYSVSREKKERFSLILESASTNQTSMYLCASLTGYTEAFFGQGTRLTVV.

This rearrangement joins TRBV29-1 to TRBJ2-2; D not resolved. Trimming cost V 5 bases and J 8 bases, with 6 bases left between them. The CDR3 is 10 residues long. CDR1 is SQVTM and CDR2 is ANQGSEA in the germline V gene. CDR3 sequence reads: CSVWEGELFF. The CDR3 nucleotides read TGCAGCGTTTGGGAAGGGGAGCTGTTTTTT.

This clonotype was detected a few times. This chain connects TRBV25-1 to TRBJ2-2, with unresolved D. Germline-derived CDR1 and CDR2 are MGHDK and SYGVNS. V was clipped by 1 base and J by 4 bases, with 10 bases between them. The CDR3 has 15 amino acids. DNA of the CDR3: TGTGCCAGCAGTGAATCAACCGGCCGCACCGGGGAGCTGTTTTTT. Its protein product is CASSESTGRTGELFF.

This clonotype has a handful of counts. This chain uses TRBV6-2 or TRBV6-3 with TRBJ2-7; D is ambiguous. V lost 0 bases and J 3 bases, leaving 18 bases between the germline ends. The length of the CDR3 is 17 residues. The germline CDR1 and CDR2 sequences are MNHEY and SVGEGT. The CDR3 region has the DNA TGTGCCAGCAGTTACTCGGGCTCGGCTCAGATTAACTACGAGCAGTACTTC. Translated, it gives CASSYSGSAQINYEQYF.

This clonotype was counted ten times or more. V usage is TRBV20-1 and J usage is TRBJ1-1; D not certain. V lost 0 bases to trimming and J lost 1 base, with 12 bases between them. CDR3 size: 15 residues. Germline-derived CDR1 and CDR2 are DFQATT and SNEGSKA (reference sequence). CDR3 residues: CSARDLAGANTEAFF. The CDR3 nucleotides read TGCAGTGCTAGAGATCTAGCAGGAGCGAACACTGAAGCTTTCTTT.

This clonotype came up many times. The chain is built from TRBV2 and TRBJ2-7; D assignment may be TRBD1 or TRBD2 (5 bases each). Germline loops: CDR1 SNHLY, CDR2 FYNNEI. V was shortened by 6 bases and J by 0 bases, with 12 bases between the two germline ends. CDR3 size: 14 residues. In DNA form, the CDR3 reads TGTGCCAGCAGGTACCGGGACGTCTCCTACGAGCAGTACTTC. Translating gives CASRYRDVSYEQYF.

This clonotype was counted at least ten times. The rearrangement uses TRBV28 and TRBJ2-1, with 7 bases matching TRBD2. Trimming took 6 bases from V and 2 from J; bases not matched to a gene: 10. The CDR3 length is 16 residues. Per germline, CDR1 MDHEN and CDR2 SYDVKM. The CDR3 protein is CASRSGGGDAYNEQFF. In nucleotides, the CDR3 is TGTGCCAGCAGAAGCGGTGGGGGGGACGCCTACAATGAGCAGTTCTTC.

With respect to this clonotype: The CDR3 does not end in the conserved phenylalanine or tryptophan, so this is likely a read error. V and J are TRBV2 and TRBJ2-7; D possibly corresponds to TRBD1 (6 bases). CDR3 length: 12 residues. Germline CDR1 and CDR2: SNHLY and FYNNEI. V was pared by 8 bases and J by 0 bases, with 8 bases between. CDR3 nucleotides: TGTGCCAGCGGGGGCAGCTCCTACGAGCAGTACTCC. It specifies CASGGSSYEQYS.

This clonotype showed up just a few times. The gene calls are TRBV5-1 and TRBJ2-3; D ambiguous. This CDR3 has 13 residues. V gave up 5 bases and J gave up 0 bases, with 7 bases separating them. Per germline, CDR1 SGHRS and CDR2 YFSETQ. The CDR3 DNA sequence: TGCGCCAGCAGACCTTCTAGCACAGATACGCAGTATTTT. Its translation: CASRPSSTDTQYF.

The DNA of the CDR3 is TGCGCCAGCAGCCACCCTGGGGAGGGGGCGGTGGGTGAGCAGTTCTTC. It specifies CASSHPGEGAVGEQFF. The chain employs TRBV4-1 and TRBJ2-1; D may match TRBD1 or TRBD2 (7 bases each). V gave up 3 bases and J gave up 9 bases, with 21 bases separating them. Per the germline V gene, CDR1 is MGHRA and CDR2 is YSYEKL. The CDR3 length is 16 residues.

This clonotype was seen repeatedly, ten times or more. This chain links TRBV11-2 with TRBJ2-2; perhaps D is TRBD1 or TRBD2 (5 bases each). This CDR3 has 17 amino acids. Trimming pared 5 bases from V and 0 bases from J, leaving 16 bases between. CDR1 is SGHAT and CDR2 is FQNNGV in the germline V gene. The CDR3 DNA reads TGTGCCAGCAGCCCCGGGACCTGGACAACGAACACCGGGGAGCTGTTTTTT. This codes for CASSPGTWTTNTGELFF.

The rearrangement links TRBV20-1 to TRBJ2-7; 9 bases fit TRBD1. This CDR3 spans 14 amino acids. CDR1 DFQATT and CDR2 SNEGSKA come from the germline V gene (reference sequence). The V gene end was trimmed by 4 bases and the J gene end by 3 bases; junction bases not matched to a gene: 7. The CDR3 region has the DNA TGCAGTGCTATTAGGACAGGGGATAACTACGAGCAGTACTTC. This gives the protein CSAIRTGDNYEQYF.

The chain has TRBV20-1 and TRBJ2-7; perhaps D is TRBD1 or TRBD2 (5 bases each). This CDR3 comprises 15 residues. Germline V gene lookup returns CDR1 DFQATT and CDR2 SNEGSKA (reference sequence). Trimming stripped 0 bases from V and 1 base from J, with 13 bases between. The CDR3 coding sequence is TGCAGTGCTAGAGATCGGGGCGGGCTGTCCTACGAGCAGTACTTC. It yields the protein CSARDRGGLSYEQYF.

The count of this clonotype is one. The chain couples TRBV6-2 or TRBV6-3 to TRBJ2-1; TRBD1 matches 7 bases. The germline V gene has CDR1 MNHEY and CDR2 SVGEGT. The ends lost 6 bases at V and 2 bases at J; junction bases unmatched: 7. The CDR3 is 15 residues long. The CDR3 DNA reads as TGTGCCAGCAGCCGACAGGGAACGACCTACAATGAGCAGTTCTTC. As protein: CASSRQGTTYNEQFF.

V gene TRBV4-2 combines with J gene TRBJ2-6, with D perhaps assigned TRBD1 or TRBD2 (5 bases each). Trimming left V 3 bases short and J 1 base short, with 10 bases between. This CDR3 region has 16 residues. Per germline, CDR1 LGHNA and CDR2 YNFKEQ. The CDR3 region is CASSHRGESGANVLTF. The CDR3 region has the DNA TGTGCCAGCAGCCACCGGGGCGAATCTGGGGCCAACGTCCTGACTTTC.

This clonotype has at least ten counts. The chain carries TRBV28 and TRBJ1-4, with D possibly TRBD1 on 5 matching bases. This CDR3 contains 15 residues. Germline V lookup: CDR1 MDHEN, CDR2 SYDVKM. Trimming left V 2 bases short and J 8 bases short, with 15 bases between. For the CDR3, the DNA is TGTGCCAGCAGTTTACGGGCAGGGTGGGAGGAAAAACTGTTTTTT. Protein product: CASSLRAGWEEKLFF.

This clonotype was seen a few times. The chain employs TRBV16 and TRBJ2-3, with D unclear. CDR1 is KGHSY and CDR2 is FQNENV in the germline V gene. V was clipped by 0 bases and J by 2 bases, with 12 bases between them. The CDR3 is 16 amino acids. CDR3 DNA sequence: TGTGCCAGCAGCCAATCGAAAAACAGCTTCACAGATACGCAGTATTTT. This codes for CASSQSKNSFTDTQYF. The full variable domain, in which reference TRBV16 and TRBJ2-3 provide the parts outside the CDR3, is GEEVAQTPKHLVRGEGQKAKLYCAPIKGHSYVFWYQQVLKNEFKFLISFQNENVFDETGMPKERFSAKCLPNSPCSLEIQATKLEDSAVYFCASSQSKNSFTDTQYFGPGTRLTVL.

The chain joins TRBV7-2 to TRBJ2-2; unclear D gene. CDR1 SGHTA and CDR2 FQGNSA come from the germline V gene. V was clipped by 5 bases and J by 0 bases, with 10 bases between them. The CDR3 spans 15 residues. CDR3 residues: CASSRALTNTGELFF. CDR3 bases: TGTGCCAGCAGCCGAGCCCTGACGAACACCGGGGAGCTGTTTTTT.

In regard to this clonotype: This may come from a read error, since a much larger clone is one base off. This chain connects TRBV28 to TRBJ2-1; maybe TRBD1 (5 bases). Germline V gives CDR1 MDHEN, CDR2 SYDVKM. The CDR3 has 18 residues. Trimming left V 5 bases short and J 0 bases short, with 20 bases between. CDR3 in amino acids: CASSAASTEPSSYNEQFF. The CDR3 coding sequence is TGTGCCAGCAGTGCAGCGTCGACAGAACCGAGCTCCTACAATGAGCAGTTCTTC.